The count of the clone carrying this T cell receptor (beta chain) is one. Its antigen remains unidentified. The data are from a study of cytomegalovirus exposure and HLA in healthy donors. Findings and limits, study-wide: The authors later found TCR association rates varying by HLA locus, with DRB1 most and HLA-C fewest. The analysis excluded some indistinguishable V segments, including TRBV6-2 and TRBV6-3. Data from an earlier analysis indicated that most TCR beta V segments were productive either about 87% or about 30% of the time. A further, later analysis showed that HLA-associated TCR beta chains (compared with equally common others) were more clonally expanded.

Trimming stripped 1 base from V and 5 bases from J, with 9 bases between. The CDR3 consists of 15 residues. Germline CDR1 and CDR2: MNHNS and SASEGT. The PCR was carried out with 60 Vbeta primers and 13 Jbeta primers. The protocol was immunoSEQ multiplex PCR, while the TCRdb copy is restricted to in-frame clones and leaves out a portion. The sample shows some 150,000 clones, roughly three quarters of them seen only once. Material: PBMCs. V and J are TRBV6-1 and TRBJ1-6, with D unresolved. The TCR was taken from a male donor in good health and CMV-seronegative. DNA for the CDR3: TGTGCCAGCAGTGAAGGGGAGGGTAATAATTCACCCCTCCACTTT. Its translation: CASSEGEGNNSPLHF.